Following are 13 T cell receptor beta chains from one sample sequenced in a study of spatial heterogeneity in lung cancer. Indicated time point: sample taken at primary tumor resection. TCRdb processed the 5' RACE reads anew with MiXCR; each CDR3 protein has one entry. The sample records 40,000 to 55,000 distinct CDR3 sequences, around 7% being singletons. The source was PBMCs, collected at surgery. The origin of the receptors is a female donor with early-stage non-small cell lung cancer.

The DNA for the CDR3 is TGTGCCAGCACCGGGACAGGGTTCACCGGGGAGCTGTTTTTT. Translating it yields CASTGTGFTGELFF. The gene calls are TRBV2 and TRBJ2-2; 9 bases fit TRBD1. V lost 7 bases, J lost 4 bases, and 4 bases stayed unmatched. In germline, CDR1 is SNHLY, CDR2 FYNNEI. This CDR3 has 14 residues. The variable domain in full, completed from reference TRBV2 and TRBJ2-2, reads EPEVTQTPSHQVTQMGQEVILRCVPISNHLYFYWYRQILGQKVEFLVSFYNNEISEKSEIFDDQFSVERPDGSNFTLKIRSTKLEDSAMYFCASTGTGFTGELFFGEGSRLTVL.

The genes are TRBV24-1 and TRBJ2-5; D remains unclear. The germline CDR1 and CDR2 sequences are KGHDR and SFDVKD. The CDR3 totals 13 residues. V dropped 3 bases and J dropped 5 bases, with 9 bases sitting between them. CDR3: CATSDRMRETQYF. The CDR3 region has the DNA TGTGCCACCAGTGATAGGATGCGCGAGACCCAGTACTTC.

In its sample, this clonotype was seen many times. The gene calls are TRBV5-1 and TRBJ1-2; D is unresolved. CDR1 is SGHRS, CDR2 YFSETQ, per germline. Trimming cost V 0 bases and J 8 bases, with 14 bases left between them. This CDR3 has 14 residues. The CDR3 spells CASSLVAGSGGYTF. CDR3 nucleotides: TGCGCCAGCAGCTTGGTGGCGGGTTCGGGCGGCTACACCTTC.

This clonotype was seen at least ten times. This sequence joins TRBV27 and TRBJ1-6; D might be TRBD1 (5 bases). Germline V lookup: CDR1 MNHEY, CDR2 SMNVEV (reference sequence). The V and J ends lost 0 bases and 6 bases respectively, with 9 bases between them. There are 15 residues in the CDR3. CDR3: CASSLSIQGNSPLHF. The CDR3 coding sequence is TGTGCCAGCAGTTTATCAATCCAGGGTAATTCACCCCTCCACTTT.

This clonotype was seen many times. This rearrangement joins TRBV4-3 to TRBJ1-1; D ambiguous. Germline V lookup: CDR1 LGHNA, CDR2 YSLEER. V gave up 4 bases and J gave up 5 bases, with 17 bases separating them. The CDR3 has 15 residues. In DNA form, the CDR3 reads TGCGCCAGCAGCCTCCAGCCCGGCCTGGGGACTGAAGCTTTCTTT. It is translated as CASSLQPGLGTEAFF.

This clonotype was recorded at least ten times. The rearrangement links TRBV7-2 to TRBJ2-1; 10 nucleotides align to TRBD1. Per the germline V gene, CDR1 is SGHTA and CDR2 is FQGNSA. Losses at the gene ends were 7 bases for V and 9 bases for J; bases not matched to a gene: 18. The CDR3 covers 17 residues. Written as DNA, the CDR3 is TGTGCCAGCACCCCACCGGGACAGGGGACCAATGGCGGTGAGCAGTTCTTC. Its protein product is CASTPPGQGTNGGEQFF. Full variable domain (outside the CDR3, taken from reference TRBV7-2 and TRBJ2-1): GAGVSQSPSNKVTEKGKDVELRCDPISGHTALYWYRQSLGQGLEFLIYFQGNSAPDKSGLPSDRFSAERTGGSVSTLTIQRTQQEDSAVYLCASTPPGQGTNGGEQFFGPGTRLTVL.

This chain uses TRBV7-8 with TRBJ2-1; D gene uncertain. The CDR3 spans 14 residues. The germline V gene encodes CDR1 SGHVS and CDR2 FQNEAQ. V gave up 3 bases and J gave up 3 bases, with 9 bases separating them. CDR3 sequence (DNA): TGTGCCAGCAGCTTCTCACCCCACTACAATGAGCAGTTCTTC. Translation: CASSFSPHYNEQFF. Full variable domain (remainder filled in from reference TRBV7-8 and TRBJ2-1): GAGVSQSPRYKVAKRGQDVALRCDPISGHVSLFWYQQALGQGPEFLTYFQNEAQLDKSGLPSDRFFAERPEGSVSTLKIQRTQQEDSAVYLCASSFSPHYNEQFFGPGTRLTVL.

The genes are TRBV2 and TRBJ1-1; 9 nucleotides line up with TRBD1. Germline V gene lookup returns CDR1 SNHLY and CDR2 FYNNEI. V lost 6 bases, J lost 1 base, and 9 bases stayed unmatched. This CDR3 comprises 16 residues. The CDR3 loop is CASSLSGTGRNTEAFF. The CDR3 DNA reads TGTGCCAGCAGCCTATCCGGGACAGGGCGGAACACTGAAGCTTTCTTT. Full variable domain (outside the CDR3, taken from reference TRBV2 and TRBJ1-1): EPEVTQTPSHQVTQMGQEVILRCVPISNHLYFYWYRQILGQKVEFLVSFYNNEISEKSEIFDDQFSVERPDGSNFTLKIRSTKLEDSAMYFCASSLSGTGRNTEAFFGQGTRLTVV.

This clonotype was seen repeatedly, ten times or more. V usage is TRBV29-1 and J usage is TRBJ1-1; D is unresolved. Per the germline V gene, CDR1 is SQVTM and CDR2 is ANQGSEA. This CDR3 has 12 amino acids. The germline V and J ends were trimmed by 5 bases and 6 bases, with 13 bases remaining between them. CDR3 loop: CSVSEGLAEAFF. CDR3 nucleotide sequence: TGCAGCGTTTCTGAGGGCTTGGCTGAAGCTTTCTTT.

This clonotype was counted ten times or more. One end of the junction fails to match germline, which may point to a read error. The genes are TRBV11-3 and TRBJ2-1; D is uncertain. Per the germline V gene, CDR1 is SGHNT and CDR2 is YENEEA. The CDR3 length is 12 residues. The CDR3 reads CASSLDSNEQFF. The CDR3 DNA reads TGTGCCAGCAGCCTAGACTCCAATGAGCAGTTCTTC.

Remarks on this clonotype: A read error may be the cause here, since a much bigger clone is one base away. The DNA of the CDR3 is TGTGCCAGCAGCTCTGAGTCGATTCAGCAGTACTTC. It specifies CASSSESIQQYF. V and J are TRBV5-4 and TRBJ2-7, with no clear D. Between the trimmed V and J ends, which lost 3 bases and 8 bases, there was a span of 12 bases. The CDR3 sequence is 12 residues long. Looked up from germline, CDR1 is SGHNT and CDR2 is YYREEE (reference sequence).

This chain joins TRBV3-1 and TRBJ2-1, with D uncertain. The CDR3 runs to 11 residues. Trimming shortened V by 4 bases and J by 8 bases, and 6 bases separated the two germline ends. Germline V lookup: CDR1 LGHDT, CDR2 YNNKEL (reference sequence). This CDR3 is CASSLGYEQFF. CDR3 coding DNA: TGTGCCAGCAGCCTTGGGTATGAGCAGTTCTTC.

This clonotype was found many times. CDR3 loop: CASSLFQGGAGYTF. The CDR3 coding sequence is TGTGCCAGCAGTTTATTCCAAGGGGGGGCTGGCTACACCTTC. This chain joins TRBV27 and TRBJ1-2, with TRBD1 as a possible D gene (6 bases). Trimming pared 1 base from V and 7 bases from J, leaving 13 bases between. Germline V gene data show CDR1 as MNHEY and CDR2 as SMNVEV (reference sequence). The CDR3 runs 14 residues.